This T cell receptor (beta chain) is drawn from a study of early T cells in non-severe SARS-CoV-2 infection. Study information: Sequenced material consisted of bulk RNA (from unsorted whole blood), and chains were unpaired.

Findings and caveats of the study: The VDJdb matching leaned toward anti-spike CD8 responses and overlooked private and CD4 specificities.

Per germline, CDR1 SEHNR and CDR2 FQNEAQ (reference sequence). There are 14 residues in the CDR3. The V segment lost 5 bases and the J segment 10 bases; nucleotides outside the gene matches: 7. A few counts support this clonotype. No antigen is known for it. Attachment of unique molecular identifiers was made to individual cDNA molecules. TCRdb passed the 5' RACE reads through MiXCR, listing each CDR3 protein once. Altogether around 44,000 distinct CDR3 sequences are present, around 7.7% being singletons, with the ten largest covering 5% to 6.5%. The V gene is TRBV7-9, the J gene TRBJ1-6; TRBD1 aligns across 8 bases. This sequence originates from an adult who was a healthcare worker with PCR-confirmed SARS-CoV-2 infection or an uninfected control (not recorded which). Sequenced sample: whole blood. CDR3 amino acids: CASSATGDGSPLHF. For the CDR3, the DNA is TGTGCCAGCAGCGCGACAGGGGATGGATCACCCCTCCACTTT.